This is a list of T cell receptor beta chains from one sample in a study of blood T cell repertoires in COVID-19. TCRdb's table, derived via immunoSEQ multiplex PCR, lists solely in-frame clones and lacks some. The sample lists 90,000 to 120,000 clones, 65% to 80% occurring once. The specimen sequenced was peripheral blood. The source of these receptors is a man aged 65-85 years with active or convalescent COVID-19. CDR3s include the opening cysteine and the closing phenylalanine or tryptophan. The order of the fields is V gene, J gene, clone size, D gene, CDR3 DNA, CDR3 protein. The D gene is left open where the match is weak. Not all rows give a size; the values are once, few, many and, for expanded clones, a class.

v_gene: TRBV5-6
j_gene: TRBJ2-1
abundance: .
d_gene: .
CDR3nt: TGTGCCAGCAGGCCGGACAGTTTCTCCTACAATGAGCAGTTCTTC
CDR3aa: CASRPDSFSYNEQFF

v_gene: TRBV10-3
j_gene: TRBJ2-5
abundance: .
d_gene: .
CDR3nt: TGTGCCATCAGTGTGGAGGGGACCCAGTACTTC
CDR3aa: CAISVEGTQYF

v_gene: TRBV7-9
j_gene: TRBJ1-6
abundance: .
d_gene: .
CDR3nt: TGTGCCAGCAGCTTAGACAGAAATAATTCACCCCTCCACTTT
CDR3aa: CASSLDRNNSPLHF

v_gene: TRBV10-1
j_gene: TRBJ2-3
abundance: .
d_gene: .
CDR3nt: TGCGCCAGCAGTGAGGAGTTTCTCCCAGGGTCAGATACGCAGTATTTT
CDR3aa: CASSEEFLPGSDTQYF

v_gene: TRBV9
j_gene: TRBJ1-2
abundance: .
d_gene: .
CDR3nt: TGTGCCAGCAGCGTTTCAGGATGGGGCTACACCTTC
CDR3aa: CASSVSGWGYTF

v_gene: TRBV7-2
j_gene: TRBJ2-3
abundance: .
d_gene: .
CDR3nt: TGTGCCAGCAGCTTTCAACTAGCCGGGGAGGATACGCAGTATTTT
CDR3aa: CASSFQLAGEDTQYF

v_gene: TRBV2
j_gene: TRBJ1-1
abundance: .
d_gene: TRBD1
CDR3nt: TGTGCCAGCAGTTCTACAGGGGGCGATCTGGCTTTCTTT
CDR3aa: CASSSTGGDLAFF

v_gene: TRBV10-1
j_gene: TRBJ2-3
abundance: .
d_gene: TRBD1
CDR3nt: TGCGCCAGCAGTCCGGGACAGAGCACAGATACGCAGTATTTT
CDR3aa: CASSPGQSTDTQYF

v_gene: TRBV15
j_gene: TRBJ2-5
abundance: .
d_gene: TRBD2
CDR3nt: TGTGCCGCGAATAGCGGGGGGGATCAAGAGGCCCAGTACTTC
CDR3aa: CAANSGGDQEAQYF

v_gene: TRBV3-1/TRBV3-2
j_gene: TRBJ1-1
abundance: .
d_gene: .
CDR3nt: TGTGCCAGCAGCCACGGACAGACTTTAAACACTGAAGCTTTCTTT
CDR3aa: CASSHGQTLNTEAFF

v_gene: TRBV11-2
j_gene: TRBJ1-2
abundance: few
d_gene: TRBD1
CDR3nt: TGTGCCAGCAGCTTAGAAAGGGGGCGGAATGGCTACACCTTC
CDR3aa: CASSLERGRNGYTF

v_gene: TRBV18
j_gene: TRBJ1-3
abundance: .
d_gene: .
CDR3nt: TGTGCCAGCTCACTTTTGGACAGCCACTCTGGAAACACCATATATTTT
CDR3aa: CASSLLDSHSGNTIYF

v_gene: TRBV11-3
j_gene: TRBJ1-2
abundance: .
d_gene: TRBD1
CDR3nt: TGTGCCAGCAGCCCTCGGACAGGGGTGACTAACTATGGCTACACCTTC
CDR3aa: CASSPRTGVTNYGYTF

v_gene: TRBV28
j_gene: TRBJ2-7
abundance: .
d_gene: TRBD1
CDR3nt: TGTGCCAGCAGGCGACAGGGGATCTACGAGCAGTACTTC
CDR3aa: CASRRQGIYEQYF

v_gene: TRBV7-8
j_gene: TRBJ1-4
abundance: once
d_gene: .
CDR3nt: TGTGCCAGCAGCCCCCTTTGGGAGGGGCGGCATGAAAAACTGTTTTTT
CDR3aa: CASSPLWEGRHEKLFF

v_gene: TRBV28
j_gene: TRBJ1-2
abundance: .
d_gene: TRBD1
CDR3nt: TGTGCCAGCAGTTTGGGGGACAGGGCCTATGGCTACACCTTC
CDR3aa: CASSLGDRAYGYTF

v_gene: TRBV12-3/TRBV12-4
j_gene: TRBJ1-1
abundance: .
d_gene: .
CDR3nt: TGTGCCAGCACCCTCGAGCGGAACACTGAAGCTTTCTTT
CDR3aa: CASTLERNTEAFF

v_gene: TRBV29-1
j_gene: TRBJ2-5
abundance: once
d_gene: TRBD1
CDR3nt: TGCAGCGTTGAATCCCCGGACAGGGCAAGAGAGACCCAGTACTTC
CDR3aa: CSVESPDRARETQYF

v_gene: TRBV4-2
j_gene: TRBJ1-1
abundance: .
d_gene: .
CDR3nt: TGTGCCAGCAGCCAAGCAGGGGTCGGTAACACTGAAGCTTTCTTT
CDR3aa: CASSQAGVGNTEAFF

v_gene: TRBV7-7
j_gene: TRBJ1-2
abundance: .
d_gene: .
CDR3nt: TGTGCCAGCAGCTTAGCGCCGGACAATCGACAGATCCCCTATGGCTACACCTTC
CDR3aa: CASSLAPDNRQIPYGYTF

v_gene: TRBV19
j_gene: TRBJ1-3
abundance: .
d_gene: TRBD1
CDR3nt: TGTGCCAGTAGTATTGGACAGGGCCCTGGAAACACCATATATTTT
CDR3aa: CASSIGQGPGNTIYF

v_gene: TRBV10-2
j_gene: TRBJ1-1
abundance: .
d_gene: TRBD1
CDR3nt: TGCGCCAGCAGTGGTGACAGGGTGGCTGAAGCTTTCTTT
CDR3aa: CASSGDRVAEAFF

v_gene: TRBV19
j_gene: TRBJ2-2
abundance: once
d_gene: TRBD1
CDR3nt: TGTGCCAGTAGTGCAGACAGGGCCGACGGCACCGGGGAGCTGTTTTTT
CDR3aa: CASSADRADGTGELFF

v_gene: TRBV3-1/TRBV3-2
j_gene: TRBJ2-2
abundance: .
d_gene: .
CDR3nt: TGTGCCAGCAGCCAAGTTGCACTAGCTCTGGCGGAGCTGTTTTTT
CDR3aa: CASSQVALALAELFF

v_gene: TRBV5-1
j_gene: TRBJ2-4
abundance: .
d_gene: .
CDR3nt: TGCGCCAGCAGCTCCGGGACACTTCGAAACATTCAGTACTTC
CDR3aa: CASSSGTLRNIQYF

v_gene: TRBV3-1/TRBV3-2
j_gene: TRBJ1-2
abundance: .
d_gene: .
CDR3nt: TGTGCCAGCAGCCAAGGGGGAGAGTACTATGGCTACACCTTC
CDR3aa: CASSQGGEYYGYTF

v_gene: TRBV6-4
j_gene: TRBJ1-1
abundance: once
d_gene: TRBD1
CDR3nt: TGTGCCAGCAAACAGGGGGCGAACACTGAAGCTTTCTTT
CDR3aa: CASKQGANTEAFF

v_gene: TRBV3-1/TRBV3-2
j_gene: TRBJ2-7
abundance: .
d_gene: .
CDR3nt: TGTGCCAGCAGCGTACAGTCCTACGAGCAGTACTTC
CDR3aa: CASSVQSYEQYF

v_gene: TRBV18
j_gene: TRBJ2-2
abundance: .
d_gene: .
CDR3nt: TGTGCCAGCTCCCCCGCTGCTGACAGACAGAACACCGGGGAGCTGTTTTTT
CDR3aa: CASSPAADRQNTGELFF

v_gene: TRBV3-1/TRBV3-2
j_gene: TRBJ2-2
abundance: .
d_gene: .
CDR3nt: TGTGCCAGCAGCCAAGCCCAGGGTTCCGGGGAGCTGTTTTTT
CDR3aa: CASSQAQGSGELFF

v_gene: TRBV5-4
j_gene: TRBJ1-4
abundance: .
d_gene: .
CDR3nt: TGTGCCAGCAGCCATGACAGCTACGCTGAAAAACTGTTTTTT
CDR3aa: CASSHDSYAEKLFF

v_gene: TRBV6-5
j_gene: TRBJ2-7
abundance: .
d_gene: TRBD1
CDR3nt: TGTGCCAGCAGTACAGGGGAGAGGCAGTACTTC
CDR3aa: CASSTGERQYF

v_gene: TRBV5-4
j_gene: TRBJ2-1
abundance: .
d_gene: TRBD2
CDR3nt: TGTGCCAGCAGCGCGGGACTAGCGGTCAATGAGCAGTTCTTC
CDR3aa: CASSAGLAVNEQFF

v_gene: TRBV6-1
j_gene: TRBJ2-1
abundance: .
d_gene: .
CDR3nt: TGTGCCAGCAGTGAGGCTGGTCTAGCGCGGGATGAGCAGTTCTTC
CDR3aa: CASSEAGLARDEQFF

v_gene: TRBV20-1
j_gene: TRBJ1-5
abundance: .
d_gene: .
CDR3nt: TGCAGTGCTAGTTTTCATGCAGGCGGGCAGCCCCAGCATTTT
CDR3aa: CSASFHAGGQPQHF

v_gene: TRBV2
j_gene: TRBJ1-2
abundance: .
d_gene: .
CDR3nt: TGTGCCCTAGTCCAGGGGCGCGGCTACACCTTC
CDR3aa: CALVQGRGYTF

v_gene: TRBV5-4
j_gene: TRBJ2-2
abundance: .
d_gene: .
CDR3nt: TGTGCCAGCAGCTCAGGGGCCCACACCGGGGAGCTGTTTTTT
CDR3aa: CASSSGAHTGELFF

v_gene: TRBV27
j_gene: TRBJ2-6
abundance: .
d_gene: TRBD1
CDR3nt: TGTGCCAGCAGTTTTACAGGGGGCAAGAGTGGGGCCAACGTCCTGACTTTC
CDR3aa: CASSFTGGKSGANVLTF

v_gene: TRBV27
j_gene: TRBJ1-1
abundance: .
d_gene: .
CDR3nt: TGTGCCAGCAGTGGAGCTTCCAGGGGCCCCACCTTTAACACTGAAGCTTTCTTT
CDR3aa: CASSGASRGPTFNTEAFF

v_gene: TRBV6-5
j_gene: TRBJ1-1
abundance: .
d_gene: .
CDR3nt: TGTGCCAGCAGTTCACAGATAGGACACCTGGCTGAAGCTTTCTTT
CDR3aa: CASSSQIGHLAEAFF

v_gene: TRBV7-8
j_gene: TRBJ2-7
abundance: .
d_gene: .
CDR3nt: TGTGCCAGCAGCTTAGACGGGGAAACCTACGAGCAGTACTTC
CDR3aa: CASSLDGETYEQYF

v_gene: TRBV7-2
j_gene: TRBJ2-2
abundance: .
d_gene: TRBD2
CDR3nt: TGTGCCAGCAGCTTAGCTGGTAGCGGGAGGAGCCGGGAGCTGTTTTTT
CDR3aa: CASSLAGSGRSRELFF

v_gene: TRBV6-5
j_gene: TRBJ1-5
abundance: few
d_gene: .
CDR3nt: TGTGCCAGCAGAATGGGGGCAGTTAATCAGCCCCAGCATTTT
CDR3aa: CASRMGAVNQPQHF

v_gene: TRBV19
j_gene: TRBJ2-3
abundance: .
d_gene: .
CDR3nt: TGTGCCAGTACCCGATGGGGGCAGGGCGGGACAGATACGCAGTATTTT
CDR3aa: CASTRWGQGGTDTQYF

v_gene: TRBV6-4
j_gene: TRBJ2-2
abundance: .
d_gene: TRBD1
CDR3nt: TGTGCCAGCAGTGAACAACCGGGACAGGGTATCGGGGAGCTGTTTTTT
CDR3aa: CASSEQPGQGIGELFF

v_gene: TRBV6-4
j_gene: TRBJ1-2
abundance: .
d_gene: .
CDR3nt: TGTGCCAGCAGTGATACAGGGCTTAACTATGGCTACACCTTC
CDR3aa: CASSDTGLNYGYTF

v_gene: TRBV5-6
j_gene: TRBJ1-5
abundance: .
d_gene: .
CDR3nt: TGTGCCAGCAGCTTAAGGGGCCCCAATCAGCCCCAGCATTTT
CDR3aa: CASSLRGPNQPQHF